The 14 T cell receptor beta chains below come from one sample, sequenced in a study of cytomegalovirus exposure and HLA in healthy donors. Use of 60 Vbeta and 13 Jbeta primers characterized the PCR. Here immunoSEQ multiplex PCR was the method, and the copy in TCRdb shows in-frame clones only, minus some. Its clone listing holds around 120,000 clones. Sequenced input: PBMCs. The receptors come from a man aged 18 to 29 in good health and CMV-seronegative.

V gene TRBV6-6 combines with J gene TRBJ2-7, with a tentative D call TRBD1 (6 bases). The CDR3 has 13 amino acids. Germline V lookup: CDR1 MNHNY, CDR2 SVGAGI (reference sequence). The V gene lost 5 bases and the J gene lost 4 bases, with 12 bases spanning the gap. CDR3 sequence: CASSRTELYEQYF. CDR3 bases: TGTGCCAGCAGTAGGACAGAACTTTACGAGCAGTACTTC.

The chain employs TRBV6-4 and TRBJ2-1; tentative D call: TRBD1 (8 bases). V gave up 6 bases and J gave up 3 bases, with 18 bases separating them. Per germline, CDR1 MRHNA and CDR2 SNTAGT. The CDR3 is 16 amino acids. This CDR3 reads CASSPREGTGYNEQFF. CDR3 nucleotides: TGTGCCAGCAGCCCGAGGGAGGGGACAGGCTACAATGAGCAGTTCTTC.

J is TRBJ1-4 and V is TRBV2; D unresolved. Germline CDR1 reads SNHLY; CDR2 reads FYNNEI. Trimming removed 1 base from V and 0 bases from J, with 9 bases in between. The CDR3 extends over 16 amino acids. CDR3 loop: CASSEGARSTNEKLFF. CDR3 in DNA: TGTGCCAGCAGTGAAGGGGCCCGATCAACTAATGAAAAACTGTTTTTT.

On this clone: The same CDR3 arises from other DNA sequences in this sample as well. The gene calls are TRBV5-1 and TRBJ2-5; 11 positions agree with TRBD2. CDR3 size: 15 residues. V was pared by 1 base and J by 1 base, with 0 bases of the junction left unmatched. The germline CDR1 and CDR2 sequences are SGHRS and YFSETQ. CDR3 in DNA: TGCGCCAGCAGCTTGCTAGCGGGGGGCCAAGAGACCCAGTACTTC. This encodes CASSLLAGGQETQYF.

This chain links TRBV7-9 with TRBJ2-1, with D tentatively TRBD1 (5 bases). The germline V gene encodes CDR1 SEHNR and CDR2 FQNEAQ (reference sequence). V shed 5 bases and J shed 15 bases, with 17 bases lying between them. This CDR3 region has 12 residues. CDR3: CASSELAGPPFF. CDR3 coding DNA: TGTGCCAGCAGCGAATTGGCAGGGCCCCCGTTCTTC.

This chain uses TRBV5-1 with TRBJ2-5; D may be TRBD2 (5 bases). V lost 0 bases and J lost 5, with 14 bases in between. This CDR3 region has 15 residues. The germline V gene has CDR1 SGHRS and CDR2 YFSETQ. The CDR3 reads CASSLAIGLWETQYF. The CDR3 bases are TGCGCCAGCAGCTTGGCCATCGGACTCTGGGAGACCCAGTACTTC.

This chain uses TRBV9 with TRBJ1-2; TRBD1 agrees at 7 bases. The length of the CDR3 is 15 residues. The junction had 9 bases not matched to a gene; V was cut back by 3 bases and J by 4 bases. The germline CDR1 and CDR2 sequences are SGDLS and YYNGEE. The CDR3 sequence: CASSAYGQATYGYTF. The CDR3 nucleotides read TGTGCCAGCAGCGCTTACGGACAGGCCACCTATGGCTACACCTTC.

This sequence joins TRBV27 and TRBJ1-1, with 10 bases fitting TRBD1. V trimming: 0 bases; J trimming: 0 bases; junction bases outside the gene matches: 1. This CDR3 has 16 residues. Germline V gives CDR1 MNHEY, CDR2 SMNVEV (reference sequence). The DNA for the CDR3 is TGTGCCAGCAGTTTATCGACAGGGGGCCTGAACACTGAAGCTTTCTTT. This codes for CASSLSTGGLNTEAFF.

This sequence joins TRBV7-8 and TRBJ1-5, with a possible D match to TRBD1 (5 bases). CDR1 SGHVS and CDR2 FQNEAQ come from the germline V gene. V was cut by 5 bases and J by 4 bases, with 15 bases left in between. This CDR3 has 15 amino acids. The CDR3 DNA follows: TGTGCCAGCAGCCCAGGGACTTTGGGAAATCAGCCCCAGCATTTT. It encodes CASSPGTLGNQPQHF. Variable domain in full (rest from reference TRBV7-8 and TRBJ1-5): GAGVSQSPRYKVAKRGQDVALRCDPISGHVSLFWYQQALGQGPEFLTYFQNEAQLDKSGLPSDRFFAERPEGSVSTLKIQRTQQEDSAVYLCASSPGTLGNQPQHFGDGTRLSIL.

The rearrangement uses TRBV27 and TRBJ2-7, with D hard to call. From germline, CDR1 is MNHEY and CDR2 SMNVEV (reference sequence). V dropped 6 bases and J dropped 3 bases, with 12 bases sitting between them. The CDR3 is 13 residues long. CDR3 protein: CASSLRQFYEQYF. As DNA, the CDR3 is TGTGCCAGCAGCCTTAGACAATTCTACGAGCAGTACTTC.

The rearrangement joins TRBV19 to TRBJ1-5; tentatively, D is TRBD1 (6 bases). The CDR3 sequence is 14 residues long. V shed 3 bases and J shed 6 bases, with 12 bases lying between them. Germline CDR1 reads LNHDA; CDR2 reads SQIVND (reference sequence). CDR3 residues: CASSIVRGGQPQHF. The CDR3 nucleotides are TGTGCCAGTAGTATCGTAAGGGGGGGTCAGCCCCAGCATTTT.

The chain recombines TRBV6-1 with TRBJ2-7; possibly TRBD1 for D (6 bases). This CDR3 has 12 residues. Germline assignment: CDR1 MNHNS and CDR2 SASEGT. CDR3 sequence reads: CVAGRTAYEQYF. In nucleotides, the CDR3 is TGTGTCGCAGGCAGGACAGCCTACGAGCAGTACTTC.

This chain joins TRBV11-2 and TRBJ2-3; 8 bases are shared with TRBD2. This CDR3 has 14 amino acids. The junction had 4 bases not matched to a gene; V was cut back by 4 bases and J by 4 bases. In germline, CDR1 is SGHAT, CDR2 FQNNGV. In nucleotides, the CDR3 is TGTGCCAGCAGCTACGGCGGGAGGTCAGATACGCAGTATTTT. Its translation is CASSYGGRSDTQYF.

The V and J genes are TRBV2 and TRBJ1-3, with 8 bases identical to TRBD1. V shed 6 bases, J shed 6 bases, and the junction held 10 bases outside the gene matches. Germline-derived CDR1 and CDR2 are SNHLY and FYNNEI. This CDR3 spans 15 amino acids. The CDR3 DNA reads as TGTGCCAGCAGGACCTGGACAGGGAAGGCAAACACCATATATTTT. Translated: CASRTWTGKANTIYF. The variable domain in full, completed from reference TRBV2 and TRBJ1-3, reads EPEVTQTPSHQVTQMGQEVILRCVPISNHLYFYWYRQILGQKVEFLVSFYNNEISEKSEIFDDQFSVERPDGSNFTLKIRSTKLEDSAMYFCASRTWTGKANTIYFGEGSWLTVV.